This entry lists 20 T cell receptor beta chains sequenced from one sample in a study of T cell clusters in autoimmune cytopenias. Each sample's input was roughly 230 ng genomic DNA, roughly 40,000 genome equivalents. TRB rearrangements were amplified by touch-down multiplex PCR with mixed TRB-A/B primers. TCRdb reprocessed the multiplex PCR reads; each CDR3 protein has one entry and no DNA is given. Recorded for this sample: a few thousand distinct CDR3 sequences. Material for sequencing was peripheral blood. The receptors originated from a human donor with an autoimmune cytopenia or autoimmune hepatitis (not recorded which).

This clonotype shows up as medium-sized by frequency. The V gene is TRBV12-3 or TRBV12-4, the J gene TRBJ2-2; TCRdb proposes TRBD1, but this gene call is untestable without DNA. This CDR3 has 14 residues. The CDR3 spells CASSQTGYPGELFF.

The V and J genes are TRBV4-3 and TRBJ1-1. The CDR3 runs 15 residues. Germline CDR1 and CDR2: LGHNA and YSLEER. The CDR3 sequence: CASSQGLPGNTEAFF.

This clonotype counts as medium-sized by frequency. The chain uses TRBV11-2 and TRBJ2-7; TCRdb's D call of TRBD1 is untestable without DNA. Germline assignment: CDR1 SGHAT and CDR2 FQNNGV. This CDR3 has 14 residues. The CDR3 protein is CASSITQGAGEQYF.

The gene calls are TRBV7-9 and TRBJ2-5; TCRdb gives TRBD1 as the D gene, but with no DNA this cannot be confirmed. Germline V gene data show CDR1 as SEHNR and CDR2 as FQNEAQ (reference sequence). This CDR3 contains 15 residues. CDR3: CASSLRTGGQETQYF.

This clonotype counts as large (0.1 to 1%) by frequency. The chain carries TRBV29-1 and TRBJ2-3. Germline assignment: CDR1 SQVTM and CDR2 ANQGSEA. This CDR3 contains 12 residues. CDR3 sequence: CSVDPGTDTQYF.

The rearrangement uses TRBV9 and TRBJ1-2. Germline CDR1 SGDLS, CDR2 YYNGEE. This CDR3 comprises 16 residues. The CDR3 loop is CASSHNTKTTDYGYTF.

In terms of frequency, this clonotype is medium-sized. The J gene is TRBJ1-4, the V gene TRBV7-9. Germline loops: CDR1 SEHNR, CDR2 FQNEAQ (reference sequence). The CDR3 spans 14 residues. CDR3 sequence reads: CASSSELLMGKLFF.

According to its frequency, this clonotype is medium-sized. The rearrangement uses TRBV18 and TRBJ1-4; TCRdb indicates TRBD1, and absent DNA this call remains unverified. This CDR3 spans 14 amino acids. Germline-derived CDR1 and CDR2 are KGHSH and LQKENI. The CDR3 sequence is CASSPGRSDEKLFF.

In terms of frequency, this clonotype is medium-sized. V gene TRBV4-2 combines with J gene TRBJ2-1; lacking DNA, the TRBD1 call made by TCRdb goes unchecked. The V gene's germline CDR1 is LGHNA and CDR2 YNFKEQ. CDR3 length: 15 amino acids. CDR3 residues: CASSRRDRGYNEQFF.

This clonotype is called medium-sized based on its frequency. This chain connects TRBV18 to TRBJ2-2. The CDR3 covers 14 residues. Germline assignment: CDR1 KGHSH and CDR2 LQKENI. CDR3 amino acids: CASSPSTVSGELFF.

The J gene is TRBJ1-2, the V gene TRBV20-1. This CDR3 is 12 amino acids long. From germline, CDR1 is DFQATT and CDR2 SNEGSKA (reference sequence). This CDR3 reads CSAVRLNYGYTF.

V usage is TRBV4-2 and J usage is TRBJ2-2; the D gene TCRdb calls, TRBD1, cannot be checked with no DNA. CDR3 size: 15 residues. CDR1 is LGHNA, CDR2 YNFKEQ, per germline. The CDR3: CASSLTGVDTGELFF.

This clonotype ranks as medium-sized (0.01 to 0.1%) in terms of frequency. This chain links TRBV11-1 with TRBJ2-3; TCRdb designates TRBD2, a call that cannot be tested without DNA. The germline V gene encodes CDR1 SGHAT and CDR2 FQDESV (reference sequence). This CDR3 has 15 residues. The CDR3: CASSLALAGGDTQYF.

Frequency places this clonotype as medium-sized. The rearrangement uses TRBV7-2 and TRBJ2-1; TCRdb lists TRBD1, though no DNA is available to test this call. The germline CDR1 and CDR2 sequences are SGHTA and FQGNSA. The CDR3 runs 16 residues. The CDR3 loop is CASSSPGGTAYNEQFF. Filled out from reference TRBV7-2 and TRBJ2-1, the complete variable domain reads GAGVSQSPSNKVTEKGKDVELRCDPISGHTALYWYRQSLGQGLEFLIYFQGNSAPDKSGLPSDRFSAERTGGSVSTLTIQRTQQEDSAVYLCASSSPGGTAYNEQFFGPGTRLTVL.

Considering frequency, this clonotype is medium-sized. CDR3 region: CASRAGHEQFF. The rearrangement links TRBV27 to TRBJ2-1. CDR3 length: 11 residues. Germline loops: CDR1 MNHEY, CDR2 SMNVEV (reference sequence).

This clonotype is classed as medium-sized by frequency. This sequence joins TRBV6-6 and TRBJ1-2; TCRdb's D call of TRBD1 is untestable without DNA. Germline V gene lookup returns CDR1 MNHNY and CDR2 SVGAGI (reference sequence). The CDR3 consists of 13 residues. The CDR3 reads CATATGANYGYTF.

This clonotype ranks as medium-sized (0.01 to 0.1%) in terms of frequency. The CDR3 sequence: CASSLWGGGELFF. The chain carries TRBV12-3 or TRBV12-4 and TRBJ2-2; absent DNA, TCRdb's TRBD2 call cannot be checked. The CDR3 runs to 13 residues.

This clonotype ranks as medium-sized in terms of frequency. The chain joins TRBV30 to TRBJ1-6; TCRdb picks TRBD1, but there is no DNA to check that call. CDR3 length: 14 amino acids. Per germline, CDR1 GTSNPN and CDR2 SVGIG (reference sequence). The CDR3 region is CASDRGLNNSPLHF.

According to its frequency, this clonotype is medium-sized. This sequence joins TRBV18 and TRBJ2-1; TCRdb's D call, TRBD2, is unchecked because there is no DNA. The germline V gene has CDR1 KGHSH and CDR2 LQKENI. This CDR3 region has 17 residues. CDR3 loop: CASSPSALAGPRVEQFF.

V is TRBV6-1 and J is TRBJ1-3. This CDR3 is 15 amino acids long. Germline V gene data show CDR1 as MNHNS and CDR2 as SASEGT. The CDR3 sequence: CASKLKKDSGNTIYF.